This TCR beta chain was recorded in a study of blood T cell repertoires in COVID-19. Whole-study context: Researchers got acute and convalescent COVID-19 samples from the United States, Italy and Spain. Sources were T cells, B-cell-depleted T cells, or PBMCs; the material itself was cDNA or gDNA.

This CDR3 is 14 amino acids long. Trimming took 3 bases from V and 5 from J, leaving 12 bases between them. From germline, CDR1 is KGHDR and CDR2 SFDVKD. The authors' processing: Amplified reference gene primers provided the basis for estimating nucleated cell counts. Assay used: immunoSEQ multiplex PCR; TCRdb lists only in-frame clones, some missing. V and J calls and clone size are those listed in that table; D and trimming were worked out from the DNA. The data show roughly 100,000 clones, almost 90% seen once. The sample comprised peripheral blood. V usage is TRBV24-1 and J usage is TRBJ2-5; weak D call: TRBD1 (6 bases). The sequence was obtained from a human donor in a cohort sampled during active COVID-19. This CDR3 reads CATSDAGAEETQYF. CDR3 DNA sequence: TGTGCCACCAGTGATGCAGGGGCCGAGGAGACCCAGTACTTC.